This T cell receptor (beta chain) was retrieved from a study of blood T cells in healthy people across ages. Primers used in a second PCR of about 6 to 11 cycles were a sample-barcoded 5' primer and a J-beta primer mix. TCRdb used MiXCR to reprocess the 5' RACE reads, holding one entry per CDR3 protein. Of 1.5 million to 2 million distinct CDR3 sequences listed, roughly 27% are singletons. This clonotype was seen at least ten times. The authors drew about 10 milliliters of peripheral blood from each donor. Isolating PBMCs gave at least 6.5 million of these cells per sample. CDR1 is DFQATT and CDR2 is SNEGSKA in the germline V gene (reference sequence). The CDR3 loop spans 13 amino acids. Trimming removed 6 bases from V and 1 base from J, with 13 bases in between.

The sequenced sample was blood. This TCR derives from a woman in her twenties or thirties in good health. V usage is TRBV20-1 and J usage is TRBJ2-7, with D possibly matching TRBD2 (7 bases). The CDR3 sequence: CSAGRGQSYEQYF. In DNA form, the CDR3 reads TGCAGTGCGGGGCGGGGGCAGTCCTACGAGCAGTACTTC.